Detailed here is one T cell receptor (beta chain). What it recognizes is unknown. Libraries were prepared by immunoSEQ multiplex PCR; TCRdb keeps only in-frame clonotypes and omits some of them. Altogether nearly 55,000 clones are present, over 70% being singletons, with the ten largest covering roughly 15%. These data originate in a study of PD-1 blockade in classical Hodgkin lymphoma. General study results and limits: Diversity in CD4+ TCRs, unlike that measured in CD8+ TCRs, had risen significantly by C4D1. Similar baseline diversity was found in complete responders and newly diagnosed patients.

Relapse was seen in all patients after autologous stem cell transplantation, and brentuximab vedotin exposure was variable. Under best response, outcomes were complete response, partial response or progressive disease. This clonotype was sampled from a human donor with classical Hodgkin lymphoma. This specimen consisted of peripheral blood mononuclear cells (PBMCs), obtained at baseline.

As DNA, the CDR3 is TGCGCCAGCGCTCAAGAGACTGGAAACACCATATATTTT. Translating gives CASAQETGNTIYF. The chain carries TRBV5-1 and TRBJ1-3; D gene ambiguous. The V end lost 7 bases, the J end lost 2 bases, and 10 bases lay between the germline ends. The germline CDR1 and CDR2 sequences are SGHRS and YFSETQ. This CDR3 contains 13 residues. The full variable domain, rest sourced from reference TRBV5-1 and TRBJ1-3, is KAGVTQTPRYLIKTRGQQVTLSCSPISGHRSVSWYQQTPGQGLQFLFEYFSETQRNKGNFPGRFSGRQFSNSRSEMNVSTLELGDSALYLCASAQETGNTIYFGEGSWLTVV.